This TCR beta chain was sequenced during a study of PD-L1 blockade in urothelial cancer. Turning to the study itself: Atezolizumab (1,200 mg intravenously every 3 weeks) began around 2014 for patients. Before enrollment, 0 to 3 chemotherapy regimens had been given to patients. Study-level points and caveats: TCR clonality was measured in pretreatment peripheral blood. Clonality below the median predicted better survival.

V shed 5 bases and J shed 2 bases, with 18 bases lying between them. Germline V gene lookup returns CDR1 LNHDA and CDR2 SQIVND (reference sequence). The CDR3 has 16 residues. Time point in this sample: peripheral blood 6 weeks after treatment start. The method was immunoSEQ multiplex PCR; TCRdb's version includes in-frame clones alone and lacks a portion of them. Here the sample spans about 91,000 clones, less than 90% being singletons. This clone was observed once. Its antigen is not known. The sequence was collected from a man aged 65 to 85 with urothelial cancer. The sequencing here drew on PBMCs, taken around atezolizumab (anti-PD-L1) treatment. The genes are TRBV19 and TRBJ1-2; D perhaps matches TRBD1 (6 bases). DNA of the CDR3: TGTGCCAGTAGTCCCCTGGACAGCAACCCAAACTATGGCTACACCTTC. Encoded protein: CASSPLDSNPNYGYTF.